This paragraph covers one T cell receptor beta chain sequence. Its antigen is not known. The same CDR3 can be traced to other DNA sequences in this sample. The sample comes from a study of shared clonotypes between healthy human individuals. Study results and limitations: Having only a few donors restricted how much genetic and exposure-history diversity was captured.

From germline, CDR1 is SEHNR and CDR2 FQNEAQ (reference sequence). V shed 2 bases, J shed 8 bases, and the junction held 3 bases outside the gene matches. The CDR3 runs 15 residues. Genomic DNA of unsorted samples came from roughly 90 million PBMCs. It was at deep level that the assay was run. Every unsorted PBMC PCR replicate was loaded with about 300 ng DNA, tens of thousands of T cell genomes. Libraries were prepared by immunoSEQ multiplex PCR; TCRdb keeps only in-frame clonotypes and omits some of them. The data hold about half a million clones, with 81% observed a single time. The sequencing input was PBMCs. The receptor's source is a woman in her 40s in good health. Some clones in this sample may be carry-over from other donors' samples. The V call is TRBV7-9, the J call TRBJ2-1; 13 nucleotides line up with TRBD2. The CDR3 DNA reads as TGTGCCAGCAGCTTAAGGACTAGCGGGAGTGATGAGCAGTTCTTC. It codes for CASSLRTSGSDEQFF.